This TCR beta chain was sequenced in a study of blood T cell repertoires in COVID-19. Overall study context: The United States, Italy and Spain provided the acute and convalescent COVID-19 samples. In each case, the material was cDNA or gDNA derived from T cells, B-cell-depleted T cells, or PBMCs.

The protocol was immunoSEQ multiplex PCR, while the TCRdb copy is restricted to in-frame clones and leaves out a portion. The top ten hold 45% of the sample, which has tens of thousands of clones, 88% seen once. The CDR3 is 17 residues long. Germline-derived CDR1 and CDR2 are LGHNA and YNFKEQ. The V and J ends lost 2 bases and 7 bases, in that order; junction bases with no gene match: 6. The sample comprised peripheral blood. The origin of this receptor is a human donor in a cohort sampled during active COVID-19. The V call is TRBV4-2, the J call TRBJ2-1; 15 bases line up with TRBD2. The CDR3 sequence is CASSQPGLAGGLNEQFF. CDR3 sequence (DNA): TGTGCCAGCAGCCAACCCGGACTAGCGGGAGGGCTTAATGAGCAGTTCTTC.